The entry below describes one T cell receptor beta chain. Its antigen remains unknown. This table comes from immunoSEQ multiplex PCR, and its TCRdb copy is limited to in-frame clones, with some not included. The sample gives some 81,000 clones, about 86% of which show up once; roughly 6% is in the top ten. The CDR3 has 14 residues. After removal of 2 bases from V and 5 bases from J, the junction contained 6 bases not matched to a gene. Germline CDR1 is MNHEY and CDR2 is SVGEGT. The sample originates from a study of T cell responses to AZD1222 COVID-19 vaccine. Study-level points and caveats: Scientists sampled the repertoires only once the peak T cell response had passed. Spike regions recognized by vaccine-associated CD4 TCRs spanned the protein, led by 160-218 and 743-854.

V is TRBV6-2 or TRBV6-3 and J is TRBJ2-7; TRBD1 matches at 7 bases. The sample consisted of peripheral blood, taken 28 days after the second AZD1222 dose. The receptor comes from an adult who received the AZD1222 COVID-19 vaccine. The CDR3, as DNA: TGTGCCAGCAGTTACGACCAGGGGGTCGACGAGCAGTACTTC. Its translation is CASSYDQGVDEQYF.